These T cell receptor beta chains were read from a single sample in a study of T-cell memory formation after mild COVID-19. TCRdb called the 5' RACE reads again in MiXCR, with one record for every CDR3 protein. The sample consists of roughly 150,000 distinct CDR3 sequences, approximately 12% of them appearing once. Sequenced: PBMCs or a T cell subset sorted from them (not recorded which). Source of these receptors: a young man who had mild COVID-19 (a few samples of this study predate the infection). Cell type and time point are not known. The CDR3 runs from the conserved cysteine through the conserved F or W. A D gene is named only where the DNA matches it firmly. The size entry is marked missing in some rows and otherwise reads once, few, many or a size class.

j_call d_call clone_size v_call cdr3_nt cdr3_aa
TRBJ1-6 NA few TRBV3-1 TGTGCCAGCAGCCAAGGGGGTGGGGGTCCCAATTCACCCCTCCACTTT CASSQGGGGPNSPLHF
TRBJ2-5 NA NA TRBV10-3 TGTGCCATCGGGGGGAGCCTTGACGAGACCCAGTACTTC CAIGGSLDETQYF
TRBJ2-3 NA few TRBV3-1 TGTGCCAGCAGCCTACAACGGGCTGCAGATACGCAGTATTTT CASSLQRAADTQYF
TRBJ1-4 NA many TRBV11-2 TGTGCCAGCAGCTTATCTGCAACTAATGAAAAACTGTTTTTT CASSLSATNEKLFF
TRBJ2-7 TRBD2 many TRBV4-3 TGCGCCAGCAGCCAAGACCCGGGGGGGACCTACGAGCAGTACTTC CASSQDPGGTYEQYF
TRBJ2-7 TRBD1 NA TRBV7-2 TGTGCCAGCAGCTTTCCGGGACAGGGGGTCTACGAGCAGTACTTC CASSFPGQGVYEQYF
TRBJ2-6 NA NA TRBV5-6 TGTGCCAGCAGCTTGGTCGGTGGGGCCAACGTCCTGACTTTC CASSLVGGANVLTF
TRBJ1-4 NA NA TRBV5-6 TGTGCCAGCAGCCTGGGACCACGGGAAAAACTGTTTTTT CASSLGPREKLFF
TRBJ2-3 NA many TRBV7-2 TGTGCCAGCAGCTACAAGGGTTTTGCAGATACGCAGTATTTT CASSYKGFADTQYF
TRBJ2-3 NA few TRBV20-1 TGCAGTGCAGCCCCAACTCCGGGACGATCTAGCACAGATACGCAGTATTTT CSAAPTPGRSSTDTQYF
TRBJ2-3 NA NA TRBV20-1 TGCAGTGCTAGTCTGTTCATTTGGCGGGGGCTGGCAGATACGCAGTATTTT CSASLFIWRGLADTQYF
TRBJ2-3 NA few TRBV4-2 TGTGCCAGCAGCCAACTCCATCCACAAGAAGATACGCAGTATTTT CASSQLHPQEDTQYF
TRBJ1-6 NA many TRBV12-3/TRBV12-4 TGTGCCAGCAGTTTAAGGTTTAGTCCCCTCCACTTT CASSLRFSPLHF
TRBJ2-6 NA NA TRBV6-2/TRBV6-3 TGTGCCAGCAGTATCAAACGATCTGGGGCCAACGTCCTGACTTTC CASSIKRSGANVLTF
TRBJ1-6 NA NA TRBV5-1 TGCGCCAGCAGCTTGGAGGGCCCTTATAATTCACCCCTCCACTTT CASSLEGPYNSPLHF
TRBJ2-3 TRBD1 NA TRBV6-6 TGTGCCAGCAGTTGGGGACAGCTCACAGATACGCAGTATTTT CASSWGQLTDTQYF
TRBJ1-1 TRBD1 NA TRBV7-8 TGTGCCAGCAGCAGGACAGGGGGTTACATGAACACTGAAGCTTTCTTT CASSRTGGYMNTEAFF